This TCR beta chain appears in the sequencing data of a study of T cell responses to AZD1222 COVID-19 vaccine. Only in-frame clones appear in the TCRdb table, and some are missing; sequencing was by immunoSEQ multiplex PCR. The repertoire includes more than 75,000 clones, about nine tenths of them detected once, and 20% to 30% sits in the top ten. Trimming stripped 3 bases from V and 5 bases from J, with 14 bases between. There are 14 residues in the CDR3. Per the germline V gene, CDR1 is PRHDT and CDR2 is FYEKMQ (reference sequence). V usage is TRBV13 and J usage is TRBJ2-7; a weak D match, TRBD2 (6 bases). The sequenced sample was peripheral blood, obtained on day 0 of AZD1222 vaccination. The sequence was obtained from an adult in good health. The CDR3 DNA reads TGTGCCAGCAGCTTGGGACTGGGGACCGACGAGCAGTACTTC. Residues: CASSLGLGTDEQYF.